The rows below give T cell receptor beta chains drawn from one sample of a study of neoadjuvant anti-PD-1 for oral cavity cancer. TCRdb's copy holds only in-frame clones and misses some; the assay was immunoSEQ multiplex PCR. The sample contains around 34,000 clones, around nine tenths of which appear only once. Sequencing was performed on PBMCs, taken before nivolumab (anti-PD-1) treatment. These receptors were collected from a person between 35 and 79 years old with oral cavity squamous cell carcinoma. CDR3s include the opening cysteine and the closing phenylalanine or tryptophan. The D gene is left open where the match is weak. Some rows have no size entry. The others give once, few or many, or a class for an expanded clone.

cdr3_aa: CASSLGVGDHGAFF
cdr3_nt: TGTGCCAGCAGCTTAGGTGTAGGGGATCACGGAGCTTTCTTT
clone_size: NA
j_call: TRBJ1-1
v_call: TRBV7-9
d_call: NA

cdr3_aa: CASTTRVRGANTGELFF
cdr3_nt: TGTGCCAGCACGACCCGGGTCCGGGGGGCGAACACCGGGGAGCTGTTTTTT
clone_size: NA
j_call: TRBJ2-2
v_call: TRBV9
d_call: TRBD2

cdr3_aa: CASSPVPAANVLTF
cdr3_nt: TGTGCCAGCAGTCCAGTCCCTGCGGCCAACGTCCTGACTTTC
clone_size: once
j_call: TRBJ2-6
v_call: TRBV5-6
d_call: NA

cdr3_aa: CASSLDSGVQETQYF
cdr3_nt: TGCGCCAGCAGCTTGGACTCGGGGGTCCAAGAGACCCAGTACTTC
clone_size: NA
j_call: TRBJ2-5
v_call: TRBV5-1
d_call: NA

cdr3_aa: CASRRGGTEAFF
cdr3_nt: TGTGCCAGCAGGAGGGGCGGCACTGAAGCTTTCTTT
clone_size: NA
j_call: TRBJ1-1
v_call: TRBV7-9
d_call: NA

cdr3_aa: CASSPDVGSTDTQYF
cdr3_nt: TGCGCCAGCAGCCCCGATGTCGGATCCACAGATACGCAGTATTTT
clone_size: NA
j_call: TRBJ2-3
v_call: TRBV5-1
d_call: NA

cdr3_aa: CAWSPTLKGGEAFF
cdr3_nt: TGTGCCTGGAGTCCGACACTTAAAGGGGGGGAAGCTTTCTTT
clone_size: NA
j_call: TRBJ1-1
v_call: TRBV30
d_call: NA

cdr3_aa: CASSLAGVGETQYF
cdr3_nt: TGTGCCAGCAGCTTAGCGGGGGTAGGAGAGACCCAGTACTTC
clone_size: NA
j_call: TRBJ2-5
v_call: TRBV7-8
d_call: NA

cdr3_aa: CASSLAGDLTEAFF
cdr3_nt: TGTGCCAGCAGCTTAGCAGGGGATCTCACTGAAGCTTTCTTT
clone_size: NA
j_call: TRBJ1-1
v_call: TRBV11-2
d_call: NA

cdr3_aa: CASSTRTGGSYGYTF
cdr3_nt: TGTGCCAGCAGTACTAGGACAGGGGGAAGTTATGGCTACACCTTC
clone_size: NA
j_call: TRBJ1-2
v_call: TRBV6-5
d_call: TRBD1

cdr3_aa: CASSLSRQGRLGQPQHF
cdr3_nt: TGTGCCAGCAGCTTATCGAGACAGGGGCGCTTGGGTCAGCCCCAGCATTTT
clone_size: NA
j_call: TRBJ1-5
v_call: TRBV7-2
d_call: TRBD1

cdr3_aa: CASSSGRNSPLHF
cdr3_nt: TGTGCCAGCAGTTCAGGACGGAATTCACCCCTCCACTTT
clone_size: NA
j_call: TRBJ1-6
v_call: TRBV6-5
d_call: NA

cdr3_aa: CAISGEYSNQPQHF
cdr3_nt: TGTGCCATCAGTGGCGAGTATAGCAATCAGCCCCAGCATTTT
clone_size: NA
j_call: TRBJ1-5
v_call: TRBV10-3
d_call: NA

cdr3_aa: CATRGKETQYF
cdr3_nt: TGTGCCACCAGGGGGAAAGAGACCCAGTACTTC
clone_size: NA
j_call: TRBJ2-5
v_call: TRBV28
d_call: TRBD1

cdr3_aa: CATSREVQGDEKLFF
cdr3_nt: TGTGCCACCAGCAGAGAAGTACAGGGCGATGAAAAACTGTTTTTT
clone_size: once
j_call: TRBJ1-4
v_call: TRBV15
d_call: NA

cdr3_aa: CASSPRTDTQYF
cdr3_nt: TGTGCCAGTAGTCCGCGCACAGATACGCAGTATTTT
clone_size: NA
j_call: TRBJ2-3
v_call: TRBV19
d_call: NA

cdr3_aa: CASSPDGSTDTQYF
cdr3_nt: TGTGCCAGCAGCCCTGACGGGTCCACAGATACGCAGTATTTT
clone_size: NA
j_call: TRBJ2-3
v_call: TRBV5-6
d_call: NA

cdr3_aa: CASSRGTDYEQYF
cdr3_nt: TGTGCCAGCAGCAGGGGGACAGACTACGAGCAGTACTTC
clone_size: NA
j_call: TRBJ2-7
v_call: TRBV6-5
d_call: TRBD1

cdr3_aa: CASSQDSDRSYEQYF
cdr3_nt: TGTGCCAGCAGCCAAGACTCCGACAGATCCTACGAGCAGTACTTC
clone_size: once
j_call: TRBJ2-7
v_call: TRBV4-2
d_call: NA

cdr3_aa: CASSPRTRSYEQYF
cdr3_nt: TGTGCCAGCAGCCCACGGACAAGGAGCTACGAGCAGTACTTC
clone_size: NA
j_call: TRBJ2-7
v_call: TRBV7-8
d_call: NA

cdr3_aa: CASRSVDRTNTEAFF
cdr3_nt: TGTGCCAGCAGGTCCGTGGACAGGACGAACACTGAAGCTTTCTTT
clone_size: once
j_call: TRBJ1-1
v_call: TRBV5-6
d_call: TRBD1

cdr3_aa: CASSYDGRGTHYGYTF
cdr3_nt: TGTGCCAGCAGTTACGACGGCAGGGGGACCCACTATGGCTACACCTTC
clone_size: NA
j_call: TRBJ1-2
v_call: TRBV6-5
d_call: TRBD1

cdr3_aa: CASSLGTSGYNEQFF
cdr3_nt: TGTGCCAGCAGTTTAGGGACTAGCGGCTACAATGAGCAGTTCTTC
clone_size: NA
j_call: TRBJ2-1
v_call: TRBV27
d_call: TRBD2

cdr3_aa: CASSQDWGDYGYTF
cdr3_nt: TGCGCCAGCAGCCAGGATTGGGGAGACTATGGCTACACCTTC
clone_size: once
j_call: TRBJ1-2
v_call: TRBV4-3
d_call: NA

cdr3_aa: CASSTQSRGSALHF
cdr3_nt: TGTGCCAGCAGCACCCAGTCCAGGGGTTCGGCCCTCCACTTT
clone_size: NA
j_call: TRBJ1-6
v_call: TRBV7-8
d_call: NA

cdr3_aa: CASTSDIYQGMNTEAFF
cdr3_nt: TGTGCCAGCACCTCAGATATTTATCAGGGCATGAACACTGAAGCTTTCTTT
clone_size: NA
j_call: TRBJ1-1
v_call: TRBV7-9
d_call: NA

cdr3_aa: CASSVTGSGEKLFF
cdr3_nt: TGTGCCAGCAGCGTGACAGGGTCGGGCGAAAAACTGTTTTTT
clone_size: NA
j_call: TRBJ1-4
v_call: TRBV5-6
d_call: TRBD1

cdr3_aa: CASSVVRGAGELFF
cdr3_nt: TGTGCCAGCAGCGTAGTCCGGGGAGCCGGGGAGCTGTTTTTT
clone_size: NA
j_call: TRBJ2-2
v_call: TRBV9
d_call: NA

cdr3_aa: CAISEFGTSGTDTQYF
cdr3_nt: TGTGCCATCAGTGAATTTGGGACTAGCGGCACAGATACGCAGTATTTT
clone_size: NA
j_call: TRBJ2-3
v_call: TRBV10-3
d_call: TRBD2